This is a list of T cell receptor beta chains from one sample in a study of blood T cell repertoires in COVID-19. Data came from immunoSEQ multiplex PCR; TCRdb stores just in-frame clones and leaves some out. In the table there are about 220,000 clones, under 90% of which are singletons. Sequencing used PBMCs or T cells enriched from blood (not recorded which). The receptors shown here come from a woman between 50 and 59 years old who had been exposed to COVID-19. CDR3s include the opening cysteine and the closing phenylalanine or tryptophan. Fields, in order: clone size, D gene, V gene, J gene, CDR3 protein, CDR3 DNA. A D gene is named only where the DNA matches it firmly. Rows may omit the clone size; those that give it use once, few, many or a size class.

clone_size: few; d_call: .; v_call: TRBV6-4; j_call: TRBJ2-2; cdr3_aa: CASSVERTGELFF; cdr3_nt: TGTGCCAGCAGTGTGGAGCGCACCGGGGAGCTGTTTTTT
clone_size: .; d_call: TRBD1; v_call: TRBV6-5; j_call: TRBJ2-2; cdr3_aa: CASTRQGANTGELFF; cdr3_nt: TGTGCCAGCACGAGACAGGGAGCGAACACCGGGGAGCTGTTTTTT
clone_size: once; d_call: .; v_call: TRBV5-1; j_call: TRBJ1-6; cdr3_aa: CASSLDSSSYNSPLHF; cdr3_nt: TGCGCCAGCAGCTTGGACTCAAGCTCCTATAATTCACCCCTCCACTTT
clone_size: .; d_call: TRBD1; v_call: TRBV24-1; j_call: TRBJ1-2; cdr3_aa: CATSDPGTEYTF; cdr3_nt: TGTGCCACCAGTGACCCCGGGACAGAGTACACCTTC
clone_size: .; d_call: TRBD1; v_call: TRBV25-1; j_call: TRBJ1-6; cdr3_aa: CASSLLQGDSPLHF; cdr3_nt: TGTGCCAGCAGCCTCTTACAGGGGGATTCACCCCTCCACTTT
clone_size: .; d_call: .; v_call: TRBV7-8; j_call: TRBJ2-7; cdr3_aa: CASSTSAAGEQYF; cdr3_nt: TGTGCCAGCAGCACGTCCGCGGCCGGGGAGCAGTACTTC
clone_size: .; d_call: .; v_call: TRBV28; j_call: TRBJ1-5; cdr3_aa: CASSPPPGLNQPQHF; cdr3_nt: TGTGCCAGCAGTCCCCCCCCCGGTCTCAATCAGCCCCAGCATTTT
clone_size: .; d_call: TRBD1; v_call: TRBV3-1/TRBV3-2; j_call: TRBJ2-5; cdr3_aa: CASSTRTGAGETQYF; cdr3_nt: TGTGCCAGCAGCACTAGGACAGGGGCAGGGGAGACCCAGTACTTC
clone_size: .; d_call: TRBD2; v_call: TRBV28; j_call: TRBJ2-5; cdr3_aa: CASSFGRTSGVETQYF; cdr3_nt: TGTGCCAGCAGTTTTGGGAGGACTAGCGGGGTAGAGACCCAGTACTTC
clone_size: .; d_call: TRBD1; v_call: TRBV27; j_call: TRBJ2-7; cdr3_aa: CASGSPGTDYEQYF; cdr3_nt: TGTGCCAGCGGTTCTCCCGGGACAGATTACGAGCAGTACTTC
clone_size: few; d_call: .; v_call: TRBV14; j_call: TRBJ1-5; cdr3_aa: CASSQTRDQPQHF; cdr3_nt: TGTGCCAGCAGCCAAACGAGGGATCAGCCCCAGCATTTT
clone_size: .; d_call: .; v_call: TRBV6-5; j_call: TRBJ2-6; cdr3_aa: CASSLQVSGANVLTF; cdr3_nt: TGTGCCAGCAGTCTACAGGTCTCTGGGGCCAACGTCCTGACTTTC
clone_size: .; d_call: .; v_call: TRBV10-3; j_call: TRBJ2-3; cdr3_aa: CAISETGTDTDTQYF; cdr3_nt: TGTGCCATCAGTGAGACGGGTACGGACACAGATACGCAGTATTTT
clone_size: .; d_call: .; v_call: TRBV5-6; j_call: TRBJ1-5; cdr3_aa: CASSLQGNQPQHF; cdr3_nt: TGTGCCAGCAGCTTACAGGGAAATCAGCCCCAGCATTTT
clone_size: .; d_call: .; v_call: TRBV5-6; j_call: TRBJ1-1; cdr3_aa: CASSLRGGNTEAFF; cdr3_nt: TGTGCCAGCAGCCTTCGGGGGGGCAACACTGAAGCTTTCTTT
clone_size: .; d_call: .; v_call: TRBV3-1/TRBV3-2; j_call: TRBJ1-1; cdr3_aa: CASRKTGFSHTEAFF; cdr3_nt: TGTGCCAGCAGAAAAACCGGGTTCTCCCACACTGAAGCTTTCTTT
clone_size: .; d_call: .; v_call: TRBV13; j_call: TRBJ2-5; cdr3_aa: CASSLRGIQETQYF; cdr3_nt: TGTGCCAGCAGCTTAAGGGGAATCCAAGAGACCCAGTACTTC
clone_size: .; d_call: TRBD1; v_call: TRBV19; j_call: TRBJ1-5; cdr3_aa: CASSSSTGVNQPQHF; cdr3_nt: TGTGCCAGTAGTAGCTCTACAGGGGTCAATCAGCCCCAGCATTTT
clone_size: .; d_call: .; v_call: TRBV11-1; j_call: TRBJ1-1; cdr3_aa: CASSPRTGSTEAFF; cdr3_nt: TGTGCCAGCAGCCCCCGAACAGGGAGCACTGAAGCTTTCTTT
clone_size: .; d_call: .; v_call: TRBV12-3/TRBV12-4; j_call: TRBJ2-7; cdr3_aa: CASSTATYEQYF; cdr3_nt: TGTGCCAGCAGTACAGCAACCTACGAGCAGTACTTC
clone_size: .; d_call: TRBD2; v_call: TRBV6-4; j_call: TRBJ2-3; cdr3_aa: CASALTAGSDTQYF; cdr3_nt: TGTGCCAGCGCCTTAACAGCGGGGTCAGATACGCAGTATTTT
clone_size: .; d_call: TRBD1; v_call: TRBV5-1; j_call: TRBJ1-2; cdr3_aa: CASSSLTGGLNYGYTF; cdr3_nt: TGCGCCAGCAGCTCCCTAACAGGGGGCCTGAACTATGGCTACACCTTC
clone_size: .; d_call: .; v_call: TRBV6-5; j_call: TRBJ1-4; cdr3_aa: CASKKGTNEKLFF; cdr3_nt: TGTGCCAGCAAAAAGGGGACTAATGAAAAACTGTTTTTT
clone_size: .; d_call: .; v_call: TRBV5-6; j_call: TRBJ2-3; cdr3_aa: CASSTTVTGLTDTQYF; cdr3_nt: TGTGCCAGCAGCACGACCGTCACTGGACTCACAGATACGCAGTATTTT
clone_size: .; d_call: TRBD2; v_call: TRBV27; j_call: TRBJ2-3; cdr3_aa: CASRGTSGRPDTQYF; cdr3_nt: TGTGCCAGCAGGGGGACTAGCGGTCGTCCAGATACGCAGTATTTT
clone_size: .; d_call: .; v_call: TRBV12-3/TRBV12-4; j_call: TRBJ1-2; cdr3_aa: CASSLRQGRGYTF; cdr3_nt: TGTGCCAGCAGTTTAAGGCAGGGGAGAGGCTACACCTTC
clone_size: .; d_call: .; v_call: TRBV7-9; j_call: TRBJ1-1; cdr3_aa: CASSPWGLEAFF; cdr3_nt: TGTGCCAGCAGCCCCTGGGGCTTAGAAGCTTTCTTT
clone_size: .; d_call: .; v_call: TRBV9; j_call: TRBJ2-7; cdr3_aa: CASSPGIGYEQYF; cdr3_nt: TGTGCCAGTAGTCCAGGGATCGGCTACGAGCAGTACTTC
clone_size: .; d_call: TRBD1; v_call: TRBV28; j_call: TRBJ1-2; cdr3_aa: CASSLQGEGYTF; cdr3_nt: TGTGCCAGCAGTCTACAGGGGGAGGGCTACACCTTC
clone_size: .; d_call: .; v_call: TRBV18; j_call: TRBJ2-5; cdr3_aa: CASSPGGETQYF; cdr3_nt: TGTGCCAGCTCACCGGGCGGGGAGACCCAGTACTTC
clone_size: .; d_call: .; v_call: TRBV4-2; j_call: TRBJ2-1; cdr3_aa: CASSQDLQSGLGEGQFF; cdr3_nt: TGTGCCAGCAGCCAAGATCTTCAGTCCGGACTTGGGGAAGGGCAGTTCTTC
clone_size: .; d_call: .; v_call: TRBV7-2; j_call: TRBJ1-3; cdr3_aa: CASSLGDTIYF; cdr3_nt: TGTGCCAGCAGCTTAGGAGACACCATATATTTT
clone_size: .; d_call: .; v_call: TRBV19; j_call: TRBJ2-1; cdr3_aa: CASSIPGRVLREQFF; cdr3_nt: TGTGCCAGTAGTATCCCAGGCAGGGTCCTTAGAGAGCAGTTCTTC
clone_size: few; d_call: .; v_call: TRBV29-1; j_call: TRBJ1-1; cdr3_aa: CSVRRGLNTEAFF; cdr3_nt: TGCAGCGTTCGAAGGGGCCTGAACACTGAAGCTTTCTTT
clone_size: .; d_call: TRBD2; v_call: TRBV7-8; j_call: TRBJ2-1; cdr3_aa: CASSSPRGGAYNEQFF; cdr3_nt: TGTGCCAGCAGCTCCCCCCGCGGGGGGGCCTACAATGAGCAGTTCTTC
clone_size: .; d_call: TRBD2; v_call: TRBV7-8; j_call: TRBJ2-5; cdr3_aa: CASSPGTSAETQYF; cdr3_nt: TGTGCCAGCAGCCCAGGGACTAGCGCGGAGACCCAGTACTTC
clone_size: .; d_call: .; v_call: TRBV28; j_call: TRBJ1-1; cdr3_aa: CASKGGANTEAFF; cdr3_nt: TGTGCCAGCAAAGGTGGGGCGAACACTGAAGCTTTCTTT
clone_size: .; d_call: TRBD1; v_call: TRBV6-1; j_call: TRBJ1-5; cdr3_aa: CASSDKGAIGNQPQHF; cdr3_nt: TGTGCCAGCAGTGATAAGGGGGCCATCGGCAATCAGCCCCAGCATTTT
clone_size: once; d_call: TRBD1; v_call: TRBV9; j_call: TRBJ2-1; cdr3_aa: CASSVEGADNEQFF; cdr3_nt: TGTGCCAGCAGCGTAGAGGGGGCCGACAATGAGCAGTTCTTC
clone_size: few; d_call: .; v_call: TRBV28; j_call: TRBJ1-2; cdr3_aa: CASSFGLGGYTF; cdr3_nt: TGTGCCAGCAGTTTTGGGCTTGGTGGCTACACCTTC
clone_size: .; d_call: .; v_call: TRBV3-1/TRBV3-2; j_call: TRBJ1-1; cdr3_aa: CASSLGEVNTEAFF; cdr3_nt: TGTGCCAGCAGTCTGGGTGAGGTGAACACTGAAGCTTTCTTT